The 3 T cell receptor beta chains given below trace back to one sample, sequenced in a study of lymphopenia after photon versus proton radiotherapy. Sequenced by immunoSEQ multiplex PCR; TCRdb stores in-frame clones only, minus some. Here the sample spans about 20,000 clones, 80% to 95% being singletons. Source: peripheral blood, taken from a patient treated with proton-based radiotherapy. These receptor sequences come from a woman aged 70-85 years with pancreatic cancer. Some clones in this sample may be carry-over from other donors' samples.

V is TRBV19 and J is TRBJ1-1; TRBD1 might be the D (6 bases). The CDR3 runs to 14 residues. Trimming took 4 bases from V and 4 from J, leaving 13 bases between them. Per the germline V gene, CDR1 is LNHDA and CDR2 is SQIVND (reference sequence). CDR3 nucleotides: TGTGCCAGTAGTAGGGCAGGGGCGGCCACTGAAGCTTTCTTT. Translated, it gives CASSRAGAATEAFF.

The V call is TRBV29-1, the J call TRBJ2-2; 7 bases are a match to TRBD2. Germline values: CDR1 SQVTM, CDR2 ANQGSEA. This CDR3 has 13 amino acids. The CDR3 spells CRRLAENTGELFF. The CDR3 region has the DNA TGCAGACGACTAGCAGAGAACACCGGGGAGCTGTTTTTT.

The rearrangement links TRBV7-2 to TRBJ2-3; 12 bases are shared with TRBD2. Looked up from germline, CDR1 is SGHTA and CDR2 is FQGNSA. V lost 3 bases, J lost 4 bases, and 2 bases stayed unmatched. The CDR3 runs to 15 residues. DNA for the CDR3: TGTGCCAGCAGCTTGCTAGCGGGAGGGCCAGATACGCAGTATTTT. Residues: CASSLLAGGPDTQYF.